Below are 30 T cell receptor beta chains sequenced from a single sample in a study of T cells expressing NK-cell markers. Reprocessing the 5' RACE reads, TCRdb reports a single entry for every CDR3 protein and omits DNA. The sample table includes about 32,000 distinct CDR3 sequences. Sequenced material: blood T cells: a sorted CD56 or NKG2C T cell subset, CD4+ or CD8+ T cells, or bulk PBMC T cells (not recorded which). The receptors originated from a woman between 18 and 75 years old in good health.

V gene TRBV29-1 combines with J gene TRBJ2-7. This CDR3 region has 11 residues. Germline CDR1 is SQVTM and CDR2 is ANQGSEA. The CDR3 region is CSVGLTYEQYF.

The chain carries TRBV3-1 and TRBJ2-3; TCRdb outputs TRBD1, but without DNA this stays unchecked. Germline CDR1 and CDR2: LGHDT and YNNKEL (reference sequence). The CDR3 sequence is 16 residues long. This chain's CDR3 is CASSQSGERDTDTQYF.

This chain uses TRBV11-2 with TRBJ1-6; TCRdb outputs TRBD1, but without DNA this stays unchecked. Germline V gene sequence: CDR1 SGHAT, CDR2 FQNNGV. This CDR3 is built from 18 residues. The chain's CDR3 is CASSLDFWAGSYNSPLHF.

This chain uses TRBV9 with TRBJ2-1; TCRdb returns TRBD2, unconfirmable since there is no DNA. Germline assignment: CDR1 SGDLS and CDR2 YYNGEE. The length of the CDR3 is 16 residues. This chain's CDR3 is CASSVRSGRDNNEQFF.

The rearrangement links TRBV20-1 to TRBJ2-7; TCRdb names TRBD2, which stays unverified in the absence of DNA. Germline V gene lookup returns CDR1 DFQATT and CDR2 SNEGSKA (reference sequence). The CDR3 loop spans 12 amino acids. CDR3 in amino acids: CSARATGSEQYF.

The chain links TRBV5-1 to TRBJ2-1; TCRdb designates TRBD2, a call that cannot be tested without DNA. In germline, CDR1 is SGHRS, CDR2 YFSETQ. CDR3 length equals 11 residues. CDR3: CASSWRGEQFF. The complete variable domain, with remaining parts taken from reference TRBV5-1 and TRBJ2-1, reads KAGVTQTPRYLIKTRGQQVTLSCSPISGHRSVSWYQQTPGQGLQFLFEYFSETQRNKGNFPGRFSGRQFSNSRSEMNVSTLELGDSALYLCASSWRGEQFFGPGTRLTVL.

The CDR3 protein is CASSSGPGSGANVLTF. The genes are TRBV6-5 and TRBJ2-6; TCRdb gives TRBD1 as the D gene, but with no DNA this cannot be confirmed. Germline V gene data show CDR1 as MNHEY and CDR2 as SVGAGI. The CDR3 loop spans 16 amino acids.

The chain has TRBV5-1 and TRBJ2-7; TCRdb lists TRBD2, though no DNA is available to test this call. The V gene's germline CDR1 is SGHRS and CDR2 YFSETQ. This CDR3 contains 16 residues. CDR3: CASSSASGGNSYEQYF.

This rearrangement joins TRBV4-1 to TRBJ2-5; TCRdb's D call of TRBD2 is untestable without DNA. CDR3 length: 17 amino acids. CDR1 is MGHRA and CDR2 is YSYEKL in the germline V gene. CDR3 in amino acids: CASSQDPAGGLLETQYF.

This chain links TRBV3-1 with TRBJ2-1; TCRdb proposes TRBD2, but this gene call is untestable without DNA. Germline CDR1 reads LGHDT; CDR2 reads YNNKEL (reference sequence). The CDR3 is 16 amino acids. This CDR3 is CASSQGLDEIYNEQFF.

The chain has TRBV6-5 and TRBJ1-5. Germline-derived CDR1 and CDR2 are MNHEY and SVGAGI. This CDR3 is built from 14 residues. The chain's CDR3 is CASSLNGYNQPQHF.

The genes are TRBV28 and TRBJ1-1; TCRdb gives TRBD1 as the D gene, but with no DNA this cannot be confirmed. Per germline, CDR1 MDHEN and CDR2 SYDVKM. This CDR3 is 15 amino acids long. The CDR3: CASRGTGDWNTEAFF.

J is TRBJ1-6 and V is TRBV4-1; TCRdb reports TRBD1, a call that lacks DNA to check it against. Germline assignment: CDR1 MGHRA and CDR2 YSYEKL. CDR3 length: 16 amino acids. CDR3 loop: CASSQDSGRNNSPLHF.

CDR3 protein: CASRTGGQQPQHF. This chain joins TRBV6-6 and TRBJ1-5; checking the TCRdb D call of TRBD1 is not possible without DNA. The CDR3 totals 13 residues. Germline values: CDR1 MNHNY, CDR2 SVGAGI (reference sequence).

The V and J genes are TRBV12-3 or TRBV12-4 and TRBJ2-3; TCRdb reports TRBD1, a call that lacks DNA to check it against. The CDR3 is made up of 16 amino acids. This CDR3 is CASSLGDFMGTDTQYF.

V gene TRBV20-1 combines with J gene TRBJ1-1; TCRdb outputs TRBD1, but without DNA this stays unchecked. Germline CDR1 DFQATT, CDR2 SNEGSKA (reference sequence). The CDR3 loop spans 16 amino acids. The CDR3 here is CSASGTGGDMNTEAFF.

The chain couples TRBV27 to TRBJ2-7; TCRdb's assignment of TRBD1 cannot be checked, as there is no DNA. Germline V CDR1 and CDR2: MNHEY, SMNVEV (reference sequence). This CDR3 comprises 16 residues. The CDR3 protein is CASRGMFRGRSYEQYF.

The chain employs TRBV14 and TRBJ1-2; the D call from TCRdb, TRBD1, cannot be confirmed without DNA. Looked up from germline, CDR1 is SGHDN and CDR2 is FVKESK. The CDR3 covers 15 residues. This chain's CDR3 is CASSQQGSANYGYTF.

V gene TRBV12-3 or TRBV12-4 combines with J gene TRBJ2-6; the TRBD1 assignment by TCRdb is unverifiable without DNA. This CDR3 has 13 amino acids. The CDR3 protein is CAIAGPGANVLTF.

The chain carries TRBV15 and TRBJ1-1; the D gene TCRdb calls, TRBD1, cannot be checked with no DNA. The CDR3 runs to 15 residues. Germline loops: CDR1 LNHNV, CDR2 YYDKDF (reference sequence). CDR3 amino acids: CATSRVPTGDTEAFF.

The chain employs TRBV6-6 and TRBJ1-5; TCRdb's D call, TRBD1, is unchecked because there is no DNA. The CDR3 spans 13 residues. CDR1 is MNHNY and CDR2 is SVGAGI in the germline V gene (reference sequence). The CDR3: CASSPQGHQPQHF.

Here the CDR3 reads CASSLVPENNYGYTF. This sequence joins TRBV27 and TRBJ1-2. The CDR3 consists of 15 residues. CDR1 is MNHEY and CDR2 is SMNVEV in the germline V gene (reference sequence).

The CDR3: CASSFNLYNEQFF. The chain employs TRBV5-1 and TRBJ2-1. In germline, CDR1 is SGHRS, CDR2 YFSETQ. The CDR3 spans 13 residues. Full variable domain (remainder filled in from reference TRBV5-1 and TRBJ2-1): KAGVTQTPRYLIKTRGQQVTLSCSPISGHRSVSWYQQTPGQGLQFLFEYFSETQRNKGNFPGRFSGRQFSNSRSEMNVSTLELGDSALYLCASSFNLYNEQFFGPGTRLTVL.

The V and J genes are TRBV2 and TRBJ1-4. The CDR3 spans 14 residues. Germline-derived CDR1 and CDR2 are SNHLY and FYNNEI. The CDR3 loop reads CASSEGTENEKLFF.

The CDR3 is CASSPQREGYNEQFF. V is TRBV7-9 and J is TRBJ2-1; the D call of TRBD2 rests on TCRdb alone, since no DNA is present to check it. The CDR3 is made up of 15 amino acids. Germline loops: CDR1 SEHNR, CDR2 FQNEAQ (reference sequence). Using reference TRBV7-9 and TRBJ2-1 for the parts outside the CDR3, the full variable domain is DTGVSQNPRHKITKRGQNVTFRCDPISEHNRLYWYRQTLGQGPEFLTYFQNEAQLEKSRLLSDRFSAERPKGSFSTLEIQRTEQGDSAMYLCASSPQREGYNEQFFGPGTRLTVL.

The rearrangement links TRBV13 to TRBJ1-1; checking the TCRdb D call of TRBD1 is not possible without DNA. The CDR3 sequence is 13 residues long. The germline V gene has CDR1 PRHDT and CDR2 FYEKMQ (reference sequence). CDR3 sequence reads: CASSVTGGPEAFF. Full variable domain (rest looked up from reference TRBV13 and TRBJ1-1): AAGVIQSPRHLIKEKRETATLKCYPIPRHDTVYWYQQGPGQDPQFLISFYEKMQSDKGSIPDRFSAQQFSDYHSELNMSSLELGDSALYFCASSVTGGPEAFFGQGTRLTVV.

The J gene is TRBJ2-3, the V gene TRBV7-9; as DNA is missing, the TRBD2 call by TCRdb cannot be tested. Looked up from germline, CDR1 is SEHNR and CDR2 is FQNEAQ (reference sequence). This CDR3 spans 15 amino acids. CDR3 sequence reads: CASSLTSGGADTQYF. The complete variable domain, with remaining parts taken from reference TRBV7-9 and TRBJ2-3, reads DTGVSQNPRHKITKRGQNVTFRCDPISEHNRLYWYRQTLGQGPEFLTYFQNEAQLEKSRLLSDRFSAERPKGSFSTLEIQRTEQGDSAMYLCASSLTSGGADTQYFGPGTRLTVL.

The V call is TRBV2, the J call TRBJ1-1; there is no DNA to check the TCRdb D call of TRBD1. The length of the CDR3 is 16 residues. Germline lookup yields CDR1 SNHLY and CDR2 FYNNEI. Here the CDR3 reads CASSDSRGNGNTEAFF.

The chain joins TRBV27 to TRBJ1-1; TCRdb proposes TRBD1, but this gene call is untestable without DNA. Germline V lookup: CDR1 MNHEY, CDR2 SMNVEV (reference sequence). This CDR3 region has 16 residues. The CDR3 is CASSLGQGPGNTEAFF.

The V call is TRBV2, the J call TRBJ2-5; TCRdb gives TRBD2 as the D gene, but with no DNA this cannot be confirmed. Per germline, CDR1 SNHLY and CDR2 FYNNEI. This CDR3 region has 14 residues. The CDR3 region is CAGKRSGIQETQYF.